What follows is one TCR beta chain and its context. The data were taken from a study of blood T cell repertoires in COVID-19. Study-wide background: Samples taken during acute and convalescent COVID-19 were collected in the United States, Italy and Spain. PBMCs, B-cell-depleted T cells, or T cells were the source of the cDNA or gDNA that made up the material.

In the original processing: Estimates of nucleated cell counts were drawn from the amplification of reference gene primers. The data were produced by immunoSEQ multiplex PCR, yet TCRdb's version contains in-frame clones alone and is incomplete. The V and J calls and clone size were taken over from that table, and D and trimming were inferred from the DNA. The table lists some 340,000 clones, about four fifths of them singletons, with 2.5% to 3% in the top ten. V was shortened by 5 bases and J by 4 bases, with 18 bases between the two germline ends. The CDR3 contains 15 residues. Germline CDR1 and CDR2: LNHDA and SQIVND (reference sequence).

Sequences were obtained from peripheral blood. This clonotype originated in a man aged 30 to 45 with active or convalescent COVID-19. The gene calls are TRBV19 and TRBJ2-7; maybe TRBD1 (7 bases). CDR3 bases: TGTGCCAGTAGTTCAGGGGGGACAACGCTTTACGAGCAGTACTTC. Its translation is CASSSGGTTLYEQYF.